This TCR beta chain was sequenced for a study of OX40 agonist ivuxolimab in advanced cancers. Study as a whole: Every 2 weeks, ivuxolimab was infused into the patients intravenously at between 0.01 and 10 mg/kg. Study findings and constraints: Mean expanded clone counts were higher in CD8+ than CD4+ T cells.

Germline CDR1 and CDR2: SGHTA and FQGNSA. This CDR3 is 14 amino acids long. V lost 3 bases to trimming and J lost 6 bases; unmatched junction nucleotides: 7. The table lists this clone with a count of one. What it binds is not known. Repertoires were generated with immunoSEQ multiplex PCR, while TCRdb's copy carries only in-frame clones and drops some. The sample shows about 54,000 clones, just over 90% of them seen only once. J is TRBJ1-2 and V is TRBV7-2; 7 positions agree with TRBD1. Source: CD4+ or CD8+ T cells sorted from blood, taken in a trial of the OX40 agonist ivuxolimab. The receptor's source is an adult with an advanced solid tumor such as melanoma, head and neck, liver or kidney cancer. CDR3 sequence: CASSLSRGGDGYTF. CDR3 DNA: TGTGCCAGCAGCTTGTCGAGAGGGGGCGATGGCTACACCTTC.